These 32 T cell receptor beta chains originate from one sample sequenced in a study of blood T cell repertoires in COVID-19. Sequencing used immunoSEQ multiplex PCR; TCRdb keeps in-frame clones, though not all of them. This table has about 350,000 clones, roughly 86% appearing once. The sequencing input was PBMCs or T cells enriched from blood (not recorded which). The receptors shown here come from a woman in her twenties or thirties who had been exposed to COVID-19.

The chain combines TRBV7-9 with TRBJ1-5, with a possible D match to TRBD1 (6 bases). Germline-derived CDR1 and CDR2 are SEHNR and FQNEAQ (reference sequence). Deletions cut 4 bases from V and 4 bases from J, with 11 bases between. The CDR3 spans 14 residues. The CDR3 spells CASSSGQINQPQHF. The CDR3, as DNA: TGTGCCAGCAGCTCCGGACAGATTAATCAGCCCCAGCATTTT.

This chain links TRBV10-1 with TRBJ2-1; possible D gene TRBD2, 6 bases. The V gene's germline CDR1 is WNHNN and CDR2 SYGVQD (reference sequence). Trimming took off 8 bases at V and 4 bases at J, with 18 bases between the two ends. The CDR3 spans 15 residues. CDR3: CASSGYSGSYNEQFF. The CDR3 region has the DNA TGCGCCAGCTCCGGCTATAGCGGATCTTACAATGAGCAGTTCTTC.

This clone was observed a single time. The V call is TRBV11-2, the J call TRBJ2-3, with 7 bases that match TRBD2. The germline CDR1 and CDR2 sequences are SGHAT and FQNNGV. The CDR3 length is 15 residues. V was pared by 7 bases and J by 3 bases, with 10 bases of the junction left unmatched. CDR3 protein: CASTPALSGTDTQYF. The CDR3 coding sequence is TGTGCCAGCACTCCCGCCCTTAGCGGGACAGATACGCAGTATTTT.

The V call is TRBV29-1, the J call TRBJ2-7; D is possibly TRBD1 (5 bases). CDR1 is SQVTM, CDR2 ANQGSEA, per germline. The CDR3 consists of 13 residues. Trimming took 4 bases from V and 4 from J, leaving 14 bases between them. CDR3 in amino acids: CSVAAGNSYEQYF. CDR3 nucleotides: TGCAGCGTTGCAGCAGGGAATTCTTACGAGCAGTACTTC.

Here the CDR3 DNA reads TGTGCCAGCAGTCTCAACGGGGTCCTCTATGGCTACACCTTC. It is translated as CASSLNGVLYGYTF. V gene TRBV6-2 or TRBV6-3 combines with J gene TRBJ1-2; D is unclear. The germline V gene encodes CDR1 MNHEY and CDR2 SVGEGT. V lost 5 bases and J lost 4, with 14 bases in between. CDR3 length equals 14 residues.

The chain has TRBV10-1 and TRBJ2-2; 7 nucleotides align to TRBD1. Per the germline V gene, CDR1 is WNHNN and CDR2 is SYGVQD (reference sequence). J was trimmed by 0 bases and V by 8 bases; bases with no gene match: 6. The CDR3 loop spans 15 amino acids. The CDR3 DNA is TGCGCCAGCGGTAGACAGGGTACGAACACCGGGGAGCTGTTTTTT. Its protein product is CASGRQGTNTGELFF.

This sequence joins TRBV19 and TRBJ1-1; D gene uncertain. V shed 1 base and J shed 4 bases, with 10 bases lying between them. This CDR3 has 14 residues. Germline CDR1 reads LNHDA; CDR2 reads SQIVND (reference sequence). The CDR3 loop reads CASSIAGFVTEAFF. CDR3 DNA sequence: TGTGCCAGTAGTATAGCCGGGTTTGTCACTGAAGCTTTCTTT. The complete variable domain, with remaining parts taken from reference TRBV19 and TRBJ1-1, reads DGGITQSPKYLFRKEGQNVTLSCEQNLNHDAMYWYRQDPGQGLRLIYYSQIVNDFQKGDIAEGYSVSREKKESFPLTVTSAQKNPTAFYLCASSIAGFVTEAFFGQGTRLTVV.

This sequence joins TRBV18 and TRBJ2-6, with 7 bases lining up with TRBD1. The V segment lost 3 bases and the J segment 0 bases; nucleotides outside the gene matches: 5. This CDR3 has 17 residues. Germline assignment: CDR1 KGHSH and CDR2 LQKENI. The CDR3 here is CASSPRDSSSGANVLTF. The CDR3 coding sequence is TGTGCCAGCTCACCGAGGGACAGCTCCTCTGGGGCCAACGTCCTGACTTTC.

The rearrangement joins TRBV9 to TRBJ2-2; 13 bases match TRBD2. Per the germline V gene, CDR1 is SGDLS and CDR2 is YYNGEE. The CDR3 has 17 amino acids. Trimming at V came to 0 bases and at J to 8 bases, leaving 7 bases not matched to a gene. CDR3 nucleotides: TGTGCCAGCAGCGTAGCTACGGGGGGACTAGCGGGAGGGGAGCTGTTTTTT. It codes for CASSVATGGLAGGELFF.

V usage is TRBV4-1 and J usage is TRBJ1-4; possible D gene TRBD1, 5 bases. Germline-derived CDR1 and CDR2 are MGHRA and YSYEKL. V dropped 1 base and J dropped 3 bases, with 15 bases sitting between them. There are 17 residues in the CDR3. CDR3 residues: CASSQAQGASPNEKLFF. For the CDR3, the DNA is TGCGCCAGCAGCCAAGCACAAGGGGCGAGTCCTAATGAAAAACTGTTTTTT.

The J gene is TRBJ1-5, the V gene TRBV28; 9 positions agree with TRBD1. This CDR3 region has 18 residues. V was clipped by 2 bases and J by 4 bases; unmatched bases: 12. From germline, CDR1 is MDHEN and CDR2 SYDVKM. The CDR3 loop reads CASSLDRDRDLLNQPQHF. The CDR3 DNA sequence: TGTGCCAGCAGTTTAGACCGGGACAGGGACCTGTTAAATCAGCCCCAGCATTTT. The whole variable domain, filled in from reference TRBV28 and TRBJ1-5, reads DVKVTQSSRYLVKRTGEKVFLECVQDMDHENMFWYRQDPGLGLRLIYFSYDVKMKEKGDIPEGYSVSREKKERFSLILESASTNQTSMYLCASSLDRDRDLLNQPQHFGDGTRLSIL.

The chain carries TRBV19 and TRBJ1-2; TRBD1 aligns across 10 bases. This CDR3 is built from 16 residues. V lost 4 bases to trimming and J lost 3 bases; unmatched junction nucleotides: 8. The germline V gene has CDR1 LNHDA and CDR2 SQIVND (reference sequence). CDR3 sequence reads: CASSTPGQGYDYGYTF. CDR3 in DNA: TGTGCCAGTAGTACCCCGGGACAGGGGTACGACTATGGCTACACCTTC.

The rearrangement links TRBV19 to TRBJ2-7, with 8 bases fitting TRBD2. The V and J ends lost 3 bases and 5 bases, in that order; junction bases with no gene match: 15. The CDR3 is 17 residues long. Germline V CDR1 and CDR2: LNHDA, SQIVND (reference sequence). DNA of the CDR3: TGTGCCAGTAGTATCGGTTTAGGACTAGCATCTACTAACGAGCAGTACTTC. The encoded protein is CASSIGLGLASTNEQYF.

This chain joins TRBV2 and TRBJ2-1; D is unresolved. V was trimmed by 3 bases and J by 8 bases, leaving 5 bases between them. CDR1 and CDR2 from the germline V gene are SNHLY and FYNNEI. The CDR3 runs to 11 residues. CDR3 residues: CASSELDEQFF. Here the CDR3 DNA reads TGTGCCAGCAGTGAGCTAGATGAGCAGTTCTTC. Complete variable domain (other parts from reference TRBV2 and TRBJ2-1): EPEVTQTPSHQVTQMGQEVILRCVPISNHLYFYWYRQILGQKVEFLVSFYNNEISEKSEIFDDQFSVERPDGSNFTLKIRSTKLEDSAMYFCASSELDEQFFGPGTRLTVL.

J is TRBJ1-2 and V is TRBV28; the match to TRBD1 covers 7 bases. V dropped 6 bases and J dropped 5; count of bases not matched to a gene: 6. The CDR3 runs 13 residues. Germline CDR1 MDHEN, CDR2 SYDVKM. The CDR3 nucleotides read TGTGCCAGCAGATGGGACAGACCTTATGGCTACACCTTC. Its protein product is CASRWDRPYGYTF.

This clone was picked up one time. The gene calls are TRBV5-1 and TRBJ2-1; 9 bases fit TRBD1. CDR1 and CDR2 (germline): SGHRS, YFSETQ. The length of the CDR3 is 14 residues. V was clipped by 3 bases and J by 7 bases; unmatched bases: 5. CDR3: CASSWMTGGNEQFF. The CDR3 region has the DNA TGCGCCAGCAGCTGGATGACAGGGGGAAATGAGCAGTTCTTC.

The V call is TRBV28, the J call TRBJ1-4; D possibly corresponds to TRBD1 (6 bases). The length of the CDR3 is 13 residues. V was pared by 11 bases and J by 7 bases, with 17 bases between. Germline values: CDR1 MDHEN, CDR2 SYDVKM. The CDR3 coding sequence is TGTGCCGGAGGAGGGGGGGTTGGTGAAAAACTGTTTTTT. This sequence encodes CAGGGGVGEKLFF.

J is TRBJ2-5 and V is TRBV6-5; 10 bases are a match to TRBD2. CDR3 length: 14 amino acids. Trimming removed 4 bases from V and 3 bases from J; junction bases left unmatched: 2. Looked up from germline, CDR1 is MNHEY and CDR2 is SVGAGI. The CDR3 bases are TGTGCCAGCAGTTTAGCGGGAGGTGAAGAGACCCAGTACTTC. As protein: CASSLAGGEETQYF.

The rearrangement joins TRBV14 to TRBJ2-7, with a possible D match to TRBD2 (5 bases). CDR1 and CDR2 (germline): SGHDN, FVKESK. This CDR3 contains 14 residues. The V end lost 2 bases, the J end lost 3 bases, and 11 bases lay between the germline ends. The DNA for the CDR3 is TGTGCCAGCAGCCAATACAGAGGGAACTACGAGCAGTACTTC. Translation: CASSQYRGNYEQYF.

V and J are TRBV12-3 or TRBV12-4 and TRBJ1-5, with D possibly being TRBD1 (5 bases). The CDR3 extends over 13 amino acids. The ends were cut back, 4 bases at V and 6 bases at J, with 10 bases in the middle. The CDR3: CASSSGELQPQHF. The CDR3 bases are TGTGCCAGCAGTTCGGGGGAACTTCAGCCCCAGCATTTT.

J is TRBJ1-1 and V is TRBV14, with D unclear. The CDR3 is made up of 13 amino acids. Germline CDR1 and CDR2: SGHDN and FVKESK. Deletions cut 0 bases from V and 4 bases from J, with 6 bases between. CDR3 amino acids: CASSQEWATEAFF. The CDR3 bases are TGTGCCAGCAGCCAAGAGTGGGCCACTGAAGCTTTCTTT.

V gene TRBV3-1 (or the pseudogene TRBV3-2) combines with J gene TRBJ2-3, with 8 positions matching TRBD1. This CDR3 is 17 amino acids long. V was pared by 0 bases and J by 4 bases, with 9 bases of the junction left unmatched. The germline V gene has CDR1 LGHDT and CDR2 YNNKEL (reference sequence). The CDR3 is CASSQEGGRGLSDTQYF. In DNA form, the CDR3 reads TGTGCCAGCAGCCAAGAGGGGGGCAGGGGGCTGTCAGATACGCAGTATTTT.

CDR3 region: CASTPGVGRVYNEQFF. The CDR3 bases are TGTGCCAGCACCCCGGGGGTCGGGCGGGTATACAATGAGCAGTTCTTC. The rearrangement joins TRBV3-1 (or the pseudogene TRBV3-2) to TRBJ2-1; TRBD2 might be the D (6 bases). Germline V gives CDR1 LGHDT, CDR2 YNNKEL (reference sequence). V was pared by 7 bases and J by 4 bases, with 20 bases between. The CDR3 consists of 16 residues.

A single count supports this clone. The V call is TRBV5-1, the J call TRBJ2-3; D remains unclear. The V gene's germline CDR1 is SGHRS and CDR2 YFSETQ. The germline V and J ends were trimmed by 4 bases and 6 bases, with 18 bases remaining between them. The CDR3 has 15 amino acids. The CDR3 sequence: CASSPGVVLTDTQYF. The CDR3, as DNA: TGCGCCAGCAGCCCCGGAGTGGTACTCACGGATACGCAGTATTTT.

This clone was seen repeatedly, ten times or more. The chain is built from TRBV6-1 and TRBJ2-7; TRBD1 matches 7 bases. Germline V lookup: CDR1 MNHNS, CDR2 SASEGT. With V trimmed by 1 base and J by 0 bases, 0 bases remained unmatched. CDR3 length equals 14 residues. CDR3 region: CASSEGDSSYEQYF. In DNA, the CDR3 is TGTGCCAGCAGTGAAGGGGACAGCTCCTACGAGCAGTACTTC.

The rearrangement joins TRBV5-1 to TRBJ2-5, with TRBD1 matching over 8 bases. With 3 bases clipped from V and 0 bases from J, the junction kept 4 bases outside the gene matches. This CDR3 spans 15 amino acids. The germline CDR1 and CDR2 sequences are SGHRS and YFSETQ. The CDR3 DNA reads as TGCGCCAGCAGCTCCCGGACAGGGTACCAAGAGACCCAGTACTTC. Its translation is CASSSRTGYQETQYF.

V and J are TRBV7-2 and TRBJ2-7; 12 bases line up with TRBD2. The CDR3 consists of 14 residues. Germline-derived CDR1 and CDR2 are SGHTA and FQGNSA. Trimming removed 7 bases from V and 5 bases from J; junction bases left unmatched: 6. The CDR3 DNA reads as TGTGCCAGCACCCCTAGCGGGAGGGCCCACGAGCAGTACTTC. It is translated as CASTPSGRAHEQYF.

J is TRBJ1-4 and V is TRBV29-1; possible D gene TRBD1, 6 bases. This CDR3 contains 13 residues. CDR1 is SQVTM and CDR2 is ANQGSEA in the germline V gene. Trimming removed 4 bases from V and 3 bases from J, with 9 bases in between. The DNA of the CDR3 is TGCAGCGTTGCGACAGGCGCTAATGAAAAACTGTTTTTT. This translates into CSVATGANEKLFF.

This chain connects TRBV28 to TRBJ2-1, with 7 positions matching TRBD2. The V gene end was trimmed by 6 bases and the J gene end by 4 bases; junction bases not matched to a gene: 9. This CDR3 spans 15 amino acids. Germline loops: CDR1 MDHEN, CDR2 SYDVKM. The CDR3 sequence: CASSTGGGPYNEQFF. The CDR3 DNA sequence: TGTGCCAGCAGCACCGGGGGAGGGCCATACAATGAGCAGTTCTTC.

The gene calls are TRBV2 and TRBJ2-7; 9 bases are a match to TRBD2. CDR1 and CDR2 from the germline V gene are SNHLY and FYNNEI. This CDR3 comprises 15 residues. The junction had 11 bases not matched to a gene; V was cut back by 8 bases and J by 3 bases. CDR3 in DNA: TGTGCCAGCTTGGCTAGCGGGGTAGGGATCTACGAGCAGTACTTC. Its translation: CASLASGVGIYEQYF.

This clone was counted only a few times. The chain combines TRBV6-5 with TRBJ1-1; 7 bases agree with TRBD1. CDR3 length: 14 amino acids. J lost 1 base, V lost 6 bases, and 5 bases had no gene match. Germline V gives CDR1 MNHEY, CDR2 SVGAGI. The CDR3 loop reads CASRARQGNTEAFF. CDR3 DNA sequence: TGTGCCAGCAGGGCCCGACAGGGGAACACTGAAGCTTTCTTT.

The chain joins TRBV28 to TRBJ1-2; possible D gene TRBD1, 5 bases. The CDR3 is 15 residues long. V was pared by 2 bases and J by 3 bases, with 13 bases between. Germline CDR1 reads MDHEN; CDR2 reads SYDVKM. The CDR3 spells CASSLGQGHHYGYTF. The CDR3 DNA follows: TGTGCCAGCAGTTTAGGGCAGGGCCATCACTATGGCTACACCTTC.